This T cell receptor beta chain emerged from a study of prognosis after radiotherapy for stage I lung cancer. Study-level background: Some 14 of the patients presented with newly diagnosed primary stage I lung tumors; several had oligometastatic NSCLC following surgical resection of the primary tumor.

V was cut by 3 bases and J by 5 bases, with 8 bases left in between. The CDR3 has 12 residues. Germline CDR1 and CDR2: MNHEY and SVGAGI. CDR3 of TCR beta was amplified from genomic DNA via a two-round multiplex PCR. Round-one PCR had primers specific to each TRBV and TRBJ gene. One entry per CDR3 protein results from TCRdb running MiXCR on the multiplex PCR reads. The sample lists about 21,000 distinct CDR3 sequences, 40% to 45% occurring once. This clonotype is medium-sized in the sample. Sequencing used PBMCs, obtained before or after stereotactic body radiation therapy (not recorded which). The sequence was collected from a donor aged 50 or older with non-small cell lung cancer. The V and J genes are TRBV6-5 and TRBJ2-7; the D is unclear. The CDR3 spells CASSYSVNEQYF. The CDR3 DNA sequence: TGTGCCAGCAGTTATTCGGTTAACGAGCAGTACTTC.